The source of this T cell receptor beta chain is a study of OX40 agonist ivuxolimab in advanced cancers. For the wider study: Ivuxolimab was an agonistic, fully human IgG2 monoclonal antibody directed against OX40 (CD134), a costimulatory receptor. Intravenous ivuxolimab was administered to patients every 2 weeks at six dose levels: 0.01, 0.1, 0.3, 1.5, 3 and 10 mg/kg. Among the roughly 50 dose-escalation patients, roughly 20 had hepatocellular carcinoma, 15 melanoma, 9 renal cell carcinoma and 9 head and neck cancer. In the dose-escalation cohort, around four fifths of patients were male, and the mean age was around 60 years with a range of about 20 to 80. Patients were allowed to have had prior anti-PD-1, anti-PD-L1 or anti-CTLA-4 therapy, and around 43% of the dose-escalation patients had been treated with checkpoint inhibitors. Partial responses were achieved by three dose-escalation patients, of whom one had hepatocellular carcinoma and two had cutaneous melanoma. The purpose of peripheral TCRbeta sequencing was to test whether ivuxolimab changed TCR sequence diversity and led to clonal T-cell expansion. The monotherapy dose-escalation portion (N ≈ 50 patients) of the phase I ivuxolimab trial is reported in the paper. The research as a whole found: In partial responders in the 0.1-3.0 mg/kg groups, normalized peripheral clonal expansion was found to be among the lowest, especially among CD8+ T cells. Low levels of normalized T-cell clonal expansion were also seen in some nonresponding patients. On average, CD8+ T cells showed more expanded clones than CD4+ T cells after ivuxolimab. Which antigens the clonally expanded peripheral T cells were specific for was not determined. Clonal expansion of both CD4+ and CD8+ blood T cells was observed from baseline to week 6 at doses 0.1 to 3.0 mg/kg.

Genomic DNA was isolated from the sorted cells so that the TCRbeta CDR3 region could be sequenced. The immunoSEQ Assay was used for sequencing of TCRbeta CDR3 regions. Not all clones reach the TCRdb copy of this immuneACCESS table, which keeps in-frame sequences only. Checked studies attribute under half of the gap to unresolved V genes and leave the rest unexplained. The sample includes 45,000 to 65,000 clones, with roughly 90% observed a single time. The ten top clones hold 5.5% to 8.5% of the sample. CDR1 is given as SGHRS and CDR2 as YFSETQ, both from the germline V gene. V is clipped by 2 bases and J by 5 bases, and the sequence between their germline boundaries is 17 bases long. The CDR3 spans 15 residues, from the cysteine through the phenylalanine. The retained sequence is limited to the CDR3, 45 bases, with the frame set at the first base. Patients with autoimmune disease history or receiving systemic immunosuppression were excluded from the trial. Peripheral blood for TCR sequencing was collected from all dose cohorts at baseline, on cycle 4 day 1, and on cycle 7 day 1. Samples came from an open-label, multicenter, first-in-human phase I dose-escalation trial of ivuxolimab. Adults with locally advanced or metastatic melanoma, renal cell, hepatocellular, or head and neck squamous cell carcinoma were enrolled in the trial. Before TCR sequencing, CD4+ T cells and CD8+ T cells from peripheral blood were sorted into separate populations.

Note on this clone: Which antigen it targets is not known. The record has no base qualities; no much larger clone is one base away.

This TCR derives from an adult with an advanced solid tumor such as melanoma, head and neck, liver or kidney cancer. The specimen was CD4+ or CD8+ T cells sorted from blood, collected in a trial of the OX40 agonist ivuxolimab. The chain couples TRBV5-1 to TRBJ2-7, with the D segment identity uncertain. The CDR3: CASSFQGSKVHEQYF. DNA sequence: TGCGCCAGCAGCTTCCAAGGCTCCAAGGTCCACGAGCAGTACTTC.